The 25 T cell receptor beta chains given below trace back to one sample, sequenced in a study of PD-L1 blockade in urothelial cancer. Sequencing was performed with immunoSEQ multiplex PCR; in TCRdb, only in-frame clones are kept and a portion is missing. In the table there are some 100,000 clones, around 90% of which are singletons. Sequences were derived from PBMCs, sampled around atezolizumab (anti-PD-L1) treatment. These receptor sequences come from a woman of 80 years or more with urothelial cancer.

This clone was counted a single time. The chain carries TRBV28 and TRBJ1-3, with TRBD1 identical over 8 bases. CDR1 and CDR2 from the germline V gene are MDHEN and SYDVKM. Trimming cost V 4 bases and J 0 bases; bases outside gene matches: 5. This CDR3 has 16 amino acids. The CDR3: CASSYWTGNSGNTIYF. The CDR3 DNA reads as TGTGCCAGCAGTTACTGGACAGGGAACTCTGGAAACACCATATATTTT.

Here the CDR3 DNA reads TGCGCCAGCAGTGTTGGCCCCGGGACAAATGGCTACACCTTC. As protein: CASSVGPGTNGYTF. The chain employs TRBV10-1 and TRBJ1-2, with D perhaps TRBD1 (6 bases). V was shortened by 4 bases and J by 6 bases, with 15 bases between the two germline ends. Per the germline V gene, CDR1 is WNHNN and CDR2 is SYGVQD (reference sequence). The CDR3 contains 14 residues.

The chain carries TRBV15 and TRBJ2-1, with D maybe TRBD2 (6 bases). Trimming stripped 5 bases from V and 0 bases from J, with 11 bases between. The CDR3 sequence is 15 residues long. Germline CDR1 and CDR2: LNHNV and YYDKDF (reference sequence). The DNA of the CDR3 is TGTGCCACCAGCCCGGGAGCCCACTCCTACAATGAGCAGTTCTTC. Its protein is CATSPGAHSYNEQFF.

This sequence joins TRBV6-1 and TRBJ2-7; unclear D gene. The CDR3 is 15 residues long. CDR1 is MNHNS and CDR2 is SASEGT in the germline V gene. Trimming cost V 1 base and J 0 bases, with 10 bases left between them. The CDR3 DNA is TGTGCCAGCAGTGAAGACATAATCATCTCCTACGAGCAGTACTTC. Amino acid sequence: CASSEDIIISYEQYF.

This chain joins TRBV12-5 and TRBJ1-2; TRBD1 agrees at 7 bases. Germline lookup yields CDR1 LGHNT and CDR2 FRNRAP. V shed 5 bases, J shed 2 bases, and the junction held 8 bases outside the gene matches. The CDR3 is made up of 15 amino acids. In DNA, the CDR3 is TGTGCTAGTGGTATAGACAGGGCCTCGAACTATGGCTACACCTTC. This sequence encodes CASGIDRASNYGYTF.

V usage is TRBV6-5 and J usage is TRBJ1-1; the match to TRBD1 covers 7 bases. The CDR3 length is 14 residues. V lost 5 bases and J lost 6; bases outside the gene matches: 9. Germline CDR1 MNHEY, CDR2 SVGAGI. The CDR3 coding sequence is TGTGCCAGCAGTAAGCCACAGGGGAGCGCTGAAGCTTTCTTT. Residues: CASSKPQGSAEAFF.

V gene TRBV15 combines with J gene TRBJ1-1; possibly TRBD1 for D (6 bases). The ends were cut back, 5 bases at V and 1 base at J, with 11 bases in the middle. The CDR3 loop spans 14 amino acids. Germline loops: CDR1 LNHNV, CDR2 YYDKDF (reference sequence). This chain's CDR3 is CATSHKTGNTEAFF. CDR3 nucleotide sequence: TGTGCCACCAGCCATAAGACAGGGAACACTGAAGCTTTCTTT.

Only a few counts were recorded for this clone. Other nucleotide sequences from this sample produce the same CDR3. The chain joins TRBV5-1 to TRBJ2-3; 7 nucleotides match TRBD2. Germline-derived CDR1 and CDR2 are SGHRS and YFSETQ. V dropped 0 bases and J dropped 0; count of bases not matched to a gene: 1. This CDR3 has 15 amino acids. The DNA of the CDR3 is TGCGCCAGCAGCTTGGGTAGCGGGAGCACAGATACGCAGTATTTT. The encoded protein is CASSLGSGSTDTQYF.

The V and J genes are TRBV5-1 and TRBJ2-5; the match to TRBD1 covers 8 bases. Germline CDR1 reads SGHRS; CDR2 reads YFSETQ. This CDR3 contains 15 residues. The J segment lost 2 bases and the V segment lost 4 bases, leaving 7 bases of the junction unmatched. The DNA for the CDR3 is TGCGCCAGCAGCCTTCAGGGGGCTGGGCAAGAGACCCAGTACTTC. Encoded protein: CASSLQGAGQETQYF.

The genes are TRBV7-8 and TRBJ2-7, with TRBD2 as a possible D gene (5 bases). V lost 4 bases to trimming and J lost 6 bases, with 7 bases between them. CDR1 and CDR2 (germline): SGHVS, FQNEAQ. The CDR3 runs to 11 residues. CDR3 sequence (DNA): TGTGCCAGCAGCTACCGGGGCGAGCAGTACTTC. The encoded protein is CASSYRGEQYF.

This sequence joins TRBV28 and TRBJ2-7; 7 bases align to TRBD1. This CDR3 has 13 residues. From germline, CDR1 is MDHEN and CDR2 SYDVKM. The V and J ends lost 4 bases and 5 bases, in that order; junction bases with no gene match: 5. This CDR3 is CASSSGQLDEQYF. CDR3 DNA: TGTGCCAGCAGTTCGGGACAGCTCGACGAGCAGTACTTC.

V usage is TRBV6-5 and J usage is TRBJ1-4; TRBD1 is a possible D gene (5 bases). Trimming stripped 2 bases from V and 7 bases from J, with 11 bases between. CDR3 length: 14 residues. Germline CDR1 is MNHEY and CDR2 is SVGAGI. The DNA for the CDR3 is TGTGCCAGCAGTTACGTCGGGGGTAGTGAAAAACTGTTTTTT. Translation: CASSYVGGSEKLFF.

V is TRBV9 and J is TRBJ1-1; D not certain. Between the trimmed V and J ends, which lost 4 bases and 3 bases, there was a span of 13 bases. The CDR3 contains 14 residues. CDR1 and CDR2 (germline): SGDLS, YYNGEE. The CDR3 nucleotides are TGTGCCAGCAGCTCTGTAATGAGGGACACTGAAGCTTTCTTT. Amino acid sequence: CASSSVMRDTEAFF. The variable domain in full, completed from reference TRBV9 and TRBJ1-1, reads DSGVTQTPKHLITATGQRVTLRCSPRSGDLSVYWYQQSLDQGLQFLIQYYNGEERAKGNILERFSAQQFPDLHSELNLSSLELGDSALYFCASSSVMRDTEAFFGQGTRLTVV.

This rearrangement joins TRBV7-3 to TRBJ2-2; D is unresolved. Germline CDR1 reads SGHTA; CDR2 reads FQGTGA. This CDR3 region has 15 residues. V shed 2 bases and J shed 0 bases, with 7 bases lying between them. This CDR3 reads CASSLGVANTGELFF. CDR3 DNA: TGTGCCAGCAGCTTAGGAGTCGCGAACACCGGGGAGCTGTTTTTT.

This chain links TRBV6-5 with TRBJ2-2, with D perhaps TRBD1 (5 bases). The CDR3 length is 16 residues. Germline V gene data show CDR1 as MNHEY and CDR2 as SVGAGI. The germline V and J ends were trimmed by 0 bases and 6 bases, with 14 bases remaining between them. CDR3 sequence reads: CASSYSGRAVAGELFF. CDR3 sequence (DNA): TGTGCCAGCAGTTACTCCGGCAGGGCGGTGGCCGGGGAGCTGTTTTTT.

CDR3 bases: TGTGCCAGCAGCTTGGTACTAGCGGAGTACAATGAGCAGTTCTTC. Amino acid sequence: CASSLVLAEYNEQFF. The chain uses TRBV5-4 and TRBJ2-1; 8 bases are a match to TRBD2. The CDR3 runs 15 residues. V was clipped by 0 bases and J by 4 bases; unmatched bases: 3. Per the germline V gene, CDR1 is SGHNT and CDR2 is YYREEE (reference sequence).

J is TRBJ2-7 and V is TRBV5-6, with 11 bases lining up with TRBD1. The CDR3 runs 16 residues. The V gene end was trimmed by 4 bases and the J gene end by 0 bases; junction bases not matched to a gene: 6. The germline V gene encodes CDR1 SGHDT and CDR2 YYEEEE. This CDR3 is CASSRGQGALSYEQYF. For the CDR3, the DNA is TGTGCCAGCAGCCGCGGACAGGGGGCCCTCTCCTACGAGCAGTACTTC.

V gene TRBV19 combines with J gene TRBJ2-5, with unresolved D. This CDR3 is built from 14 residues. Germline-derived CDR1 and CDR2 are LNHDA and SQIVND (reference sequence). Deletions cut 3 bases from V and 5 bases from J, with 13 bases between. CDR3 sequence (DNA): TGTGCCAGTAGTATCGGGTTGGCGCTTGAGACCCAGTACTTC. Translated, it gives CASSIGLALETQYF.

The rearrangement links TRBV6-6 to TRBJ1-2, with no clear D. Looked up from germline, CDR1 is MNHNY and CDR2 is SVGAGI (reference sequence). V dropped 5 bases and J dropped 4 bases, with 14 bases sitting between them. This CDR3 is 14 amino acids long. CDR3 loop: CASSDPGGTYGYTF. The CDR3 coding sequence is TGTGCCAGCAGTGACCCCGGCGGTACCTATGGCTACACCTTC.

V and J are TRBV28 and TRBJ2-1; D remains ambiguous. The CDR3 contains 11 residues. The V gene's germline CDR1 is MDHEN and CDR2 SYDVKM. V was trimmed by 6 bases and J by 5 bases, leaving 5 bases between them. CDR3 region: CASRLNNEQFF. Here the CDR3 DNA reads TGTGCCAGCAGACTGAACAATGAGCAGTTCTTC.

In its sample, this clone was seen a few times. The chain couples TRBV30 to TRBJ2-1, with 10 bases fitting TRBD1. Trimming took 8 bases from V and 9 from J; bases not matched to a gene: 13. Germline V lookup: CDR1 GTSNPN, CDR2 SVGIG (reference sequence). The CDR3 runs to 14 residues. This CDR3 reads CATFGDRGAVEQFF. The CDR3 DNA is TGTGCCACCTTTGGGGACAGGGGAGCGGTTGAGCAGTTCTTC.

The sample holds a few counts of this clone. The chain employs TRBV27 and TRBJ1-1, with TRBD1 matching 12 bases. J lost 7 bases, V lost 4 bases, and 4 bases had no gene match. Germline V gene sequence: CDR1 MNHEY, CDR2 SMNVEV (reference sequence). This CDR3 has 14 amino acids. CDR3 residues: CASSWGQGAGEAFF. The CDR3 region has the DNA TGTGCCAGCAGTTGGGGACAGGGGGCAGGTGAAGCTTTCTTT.

V usage is TRBV9 and J usage is TRBJ2-3, with D perhaps matching TRBD2 (6 bases). Per germline, CDR1 SGDLS and CDR2 YYNGEE. V was cut by 2 bases and J by 4 bases, with 11 bases left in between. This CDR3 region has 14 residues. CDR3: CASSVRLGSDTQYF. In nucleotides, the CDR3 is TGTGCCAGCAGCGTGCGACTAGGGTCAGATACGCAGTATTTT.

The genes are TRBV10-1 and TRBJ2-5; TRBD2 matches 8 bases. This CDR3 has 14 amino acids. Germline V gives CDR1 WNHNN, CDR2 SYGVQD (reference sequence). V shed 6 bases, J shed 5 bases, and the junction held 8 bases outside the gene matches. The DNA for the CDR3 is TGCGCCAGCAGCGAAAGTGGCGGGAGGGAGACCCAGTACTTC. The encoded protein is CASSESGGRETQYF.

V usage is TRBV5-1 and J usage is TRBJ2-3, with D unclear. The CDR3 sequence is 15 residues long. V was clipped by 0 bases and J by 5 bases, with 13 bases between them. Per germline, CDR1 SGHRS and CDR2 YFSETQ. CDR3 protein: CASSLAGQTLDTQYF. CDR3 DNA: TGCGCCAGCAGCTTGGCTGGGCAGACCTTAGATACGCAGTATTTT.